This T cell receptor beta chain was sequenced for a study of blood T cell repertoires in COVID-19. The sample holds a few counts of this clone. The germline CDR1 and CDR2 sequences are MNHEY and SVGAGI. J was trimmed by 5 bases and V by 6 bases; bases with no gene match: 8. CDR3 length: 14 amino acids. The table came from immunoSEQ multiplex PCR; TCRdb's copy has only in-frame clones and leaves some out. The sample lists 70,000 to 95,000 clones; 88% were seen once. This chain joins TRBV6-5 and TRBJ2-5; 8 positions agree with TRBD1. This sequence originates from a woman over 75 with acute or convalescent COVID-19. The sequencing input was peripheral blood. The CDR3 spells CASRRDRLTETQYF. Here the CDR3 DNA reads TGTGCCAGCAGACGGGACAGGTTAACCGAGACCCAGTACTTC.